This T cell receptor beta chain comes out of a study of blood T cell repertoires in COVID-19. Method: immunoSEQ multiplex PCR; TCRdb's copy keeps in-frame clones and lacks some. The table records around 190,000 clones, 84% of them present only once. The length of the CDR3 is 15 residues. Germline V lookup: CDR1 SQVTM, CDR2 ANQGSEA. V was pared by 6 bases and J by 1 base, with 12 bases of the junction left unmatched. This rearrangement joins TRBV29-1 to TRBJ2-7, with 7 bases matching TRBD1. The source is a human donor in a cohort sampled during active COVID-19. Sequenced sample: peripheral blood. The DNA of the CDR3 is TGCAGCGTACTCCCGGACAGGCTCCGGTCCTACGAGCAGTACTTC. This encodes CSVLPDRLRSYEQYF.